The clone carrying this T cell receptor (beta chain) came up once. As yet, its antigen is unknown. The data were taken from a study of cytomegalovirus exposure and HLA in healthy donors. The overall study: Later analysis reported that the 130 or so validation repertoires shared the platform of the 500 to 850 first-cohort repertoires. Study results and limitations: In vitro, a few CMV-associated chains proved specific for CMV antigens. Subsequent analysis revealed that first-cohort TCR clusters tended to co-occur in the roughly 120 validation repertoires.

Germline lookup yields CDR1 LGHNT and CDR2 FRNRAP. With V trimmed by 1 base and J by 9 bases, 12 bases remained unmatched. This CDR3 is built from 17 residues. The assay was immunoSEQ multiplex PCR, and TCRdb's table has in-frame clones only and misses some. The sample records about 72,000 clones, 90% to 95% being singletons. The sample taken for sequencing was PBMCs. The chain couples TRBV12-5 to TRBJ2-3; 11 bases map to TRBD2. The clonotype originates from a woman younger than 35 in good health and CMV-seronegative. CDR3 loop: CASGLAPSGGTAMTQYF. The CDR3 nucleotides read TGTGCTAGTGGTTTGGCCCCTAGCGGGGGGACAGCGATGACGCAGTATTTT.